This TCR beta chain was sequenced for a study of beta chain features in type 1 diabetes. With regard to this clone: The target antigen is unknown.

General study findings and limits: VDJ junctions sequenced from type 1 diabetes patients showed fewer insertions and more deletions. Researchers report that Type 1 diabetes patients had moderately but significantly shorter TCRB CDR3s across all four CD4+ subsets. It was among patients, rather than healthy donors, that naive, central memory and Treg TCRB repertoires appeared more similar.

A single heparinised draw of 95 to 150 mL on average was taken per donor. CD4+ naive, central memory, regulatory and stem cell-like memory subsets were isolated by sorting on CD45RO/CCR7/CD25/CD127/CD95/CD27. The investigators reverse transcribed all of the isolated RNA, so they sequenced expressed TCRB transcripts. TCRdb keeps only in-frame clones here, not all; method: immunoSEQ multiplex PCR. The table records roughly 150,000 clones, over 9% of them present only once. The CDR3 runs 15 residues. Germline V gene sequence: CDR1 MDHEN, CDR2 SYDVKM. V lost 5 bases and J lost 3; bases outside the gene matches: 8.

The V call is TRBV28, the J call TRBJ2-7, with 9 bases fitting TRBD2. The clonotype originates from a man aged 25 to 45 with type 1 diabetes. The specimen sequenced was central memory CD4+ T cells from blood. CDR3 protein: CASSGVAGVSYEQYF. The CDR3 bases are TGTGCCAGCAGTGGGGTAGCGGGAGTAAGCTACGAGCAGTACTTC.